This T cell receptor (beta chain) was obtained from a study of OX40 agonist ivuxolimab in advanced cancers. Study in general: People who had prior anti-PD-1, anti-PD-L1 or anti-CTLA-4 therapy could take part, and 35% to 50% had some.

Anyone with autoimmune disease history or systemic immunosuppression was excluded. Whole-study results and caveats: With doses of 0.1 to 3.0 mg/kg, CD4+ and CD8+ blood T cells had undergone clonal expansion by week 6.

The V gene's germline CDR1 is SGHRS and CDR2 YFSETQ. The germline V and J ends were trimmed by 2 bases and 4 bases, with 11 bases remaining between them. The CDR3 runs to 14 residues. This clone was counted once. The target antigen is unknown. Produced via immunoSEQ multiplex PCR; TCRdb's table is partial and in-frame only. The sample has about 90,000 clones, 80% to 90% seen once. This sample comprised CD4+ or CD8+ T cells sorted from blood, obtained in a trial of the OX40 agonist ivuxolimab. The chain employs TRBV5-1 and TRBJ2-3; D is ambiguous. This clonotype originated in an adult with an advanced solid tumor such as melanoma, head and neck, liver or kidney cancer. Here the CDR3 reads CASSLGSYADTQYF. CDR3 sequence (DNA): TGCGCCAGCAGCTTAGGCAGTTATGCAGATACGCAGTATTTT.